This TCR beta chain derives from a study of T cell responses to AZD1222 COVID-19 vaccine. The study's findings and limits: Reportedly, nearly half of unique spike TCRs recognized epitopes outside B.1.351/B.1.1.7 mutations.

The J segment lost 5 bases and the V segment lost 0 bases, leaving 5 bases of the junction unmatched. The V gene's germline CDR1 is MNHEY and CDR2 SMNVEV (reference sequence). The CDR3 is made up of 15 amino acids. With respect to this clone: The antigen remains unidentified.

The data were produced by immunoSEQ multiplex PCR, yet TCRdb's version contains in-frame clones alone and is incomplete. The sample lists about 190,000 clones; approximately 91% were seen once. The input for sequencing was peripheral blood, taken on day 0 of AZD1222 vaccination. This chain uses TRBV27 with TRBJ2-7; 9 positions agree with TRBD1. The TCR comes from an adult in good health. CDR3 loop: CASSLSQGAFDEQYF. The CDR3 DNA is TGTGCCAGCAGTTTATCACAGGGGGCATTTGACGAGCAGTACTTC.